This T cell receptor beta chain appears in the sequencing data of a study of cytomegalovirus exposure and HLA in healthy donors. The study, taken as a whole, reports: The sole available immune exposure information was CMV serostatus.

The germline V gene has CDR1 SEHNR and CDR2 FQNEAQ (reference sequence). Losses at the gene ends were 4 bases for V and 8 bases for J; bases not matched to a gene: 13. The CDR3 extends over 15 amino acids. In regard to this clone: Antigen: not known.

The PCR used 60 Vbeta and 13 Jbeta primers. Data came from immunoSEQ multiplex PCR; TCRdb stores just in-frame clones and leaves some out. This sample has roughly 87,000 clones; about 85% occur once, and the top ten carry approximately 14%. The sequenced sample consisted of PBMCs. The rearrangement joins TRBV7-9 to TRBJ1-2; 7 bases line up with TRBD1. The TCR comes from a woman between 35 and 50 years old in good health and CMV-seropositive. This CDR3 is CASSYSDRERYGYTF. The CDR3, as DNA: TGTGCCAGCAGCTACAGCGACAGGGAGAGATACGGCTACACCTTC.